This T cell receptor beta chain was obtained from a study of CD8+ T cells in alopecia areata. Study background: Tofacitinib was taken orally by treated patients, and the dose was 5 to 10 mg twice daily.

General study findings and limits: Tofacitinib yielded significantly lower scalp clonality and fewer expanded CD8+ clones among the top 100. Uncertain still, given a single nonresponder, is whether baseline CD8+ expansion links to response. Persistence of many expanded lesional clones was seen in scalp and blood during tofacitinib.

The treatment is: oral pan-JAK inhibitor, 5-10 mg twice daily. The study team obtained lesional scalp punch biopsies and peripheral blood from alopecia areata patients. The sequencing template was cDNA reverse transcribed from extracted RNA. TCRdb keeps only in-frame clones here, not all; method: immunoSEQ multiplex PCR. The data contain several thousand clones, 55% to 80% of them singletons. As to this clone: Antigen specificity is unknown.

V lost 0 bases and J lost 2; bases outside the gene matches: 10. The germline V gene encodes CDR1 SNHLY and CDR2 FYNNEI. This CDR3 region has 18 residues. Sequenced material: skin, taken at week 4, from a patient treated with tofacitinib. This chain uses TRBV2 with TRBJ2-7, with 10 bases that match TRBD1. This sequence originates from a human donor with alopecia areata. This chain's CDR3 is CASSEALSGTGDPYEQYF. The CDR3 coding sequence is TGTGCCAGCAGTGAAGCGCTTTCCGGGACAGGGGACCCCTACGAGCAGTACTTC.